This is a list of T cell receptor beta chains from one sample in a study of blood T cell repertoires in COVID-19. Data came from immunoSEQ multiplex PCR; TCRdb stores just in-frame clones and leaves some out. The table shows about 260,000 clones, with less than 90% occurring only once. Input material: peripheral blood. These TCRs come from a man under 40 with active or convalescent COVID-19. Both conserved end residues are part of each CDR3. The D gene is left open where the match is weak. Clone sizes are given selectively: once, few, many, or a class where the clone is expanded.

TRBV10-2,TRBJ1-1,13,.,.,TGCGCCAGCAGTGTTCAGGTAAACACTGAAGCTTTCTTT,CASSVQVNTEAFF
TRBV2,TRBJ2-1,13,.,.,TGTGCCAGGGCGGACGGACTTTACAATGAGCAGTTCTTC,CARADGLYNEQFF
TRBV7-6,TRBJ2-3,16,TRBD2,.,TGTGCCAGCAGCAGCCGGGGGGGCCCTGTTACAGATACGCAGTATTTT,CASSSRGGPVTDTQYF
TRBV5-4,TRBJ1-2,14,.,.,TGTGCCAGCAGCCCGGGCAATGTGGCAGGGAATAGGACCTTC,CASSPGNVAGNRTF
TRBV19,TRBJ2-5,14,.,.,TGTGCCAGTAGTTCAATAAGAGGGCAAGAGACCCAGTACTTC,CASSSIRGQETQYF
TRBV27,TRBJ2-5,16,TRBD2,.,TGTGCCAGCAGTTTATACAGCGGGGGGGCCCAAGAGACCCAGTACTTC,CASSLYSGGAQETQYF
TRBV7-8,TRBJ2-3,17,TRBD2,.,TGTGCCAGCAGCTCCATATATGCAGCGGGGGGCACAGATACGCAGTATTTT,CASSSIYAAGGTDTQYF
TRBV19,TRBJ2-4,15,.,.,TGTGCCAGTAGTCCGCAGCGGCTAGCCAAAAACATTCAGTACTTC,CASSPQRLAKNIQYF
TRBV6-5,TRBJ1-3,13,.,.,TGTGCCAGCAGTAGGGGGTCTGGAAACACCATATATTTT,CASSRGSGNTIYF
TRBV7-9,TRBJ2-3,13,.,.,TGTGCCAGCAGCTTAGATGGCGGAGATACGCAGTATTTT,CASSLDGGDTQYF
TRBV4-2,TRBJ2-3,16,TRBD2,.,TGTGCCAGCAGCCAAATAGCGGGGTCTAGCACAGATACGCAGTATTTT,CASSQIAGSSTDTQYF
TRBV19,TRBJ1-1,13,.,.,TGTGCCAGTACCCCGGACAGTAACACTGAAGCTTTCTTT,CASTPDSNTEAFF
TRBV4-3,TRBJ2-1,17,.,.,TGCGCCAGCAGCCAAGATCTTCCAGGGGTTGGGATCAATGAGCAGTTCTTC,CASSQDLPGVGINEQFF
TRBV3-1/TRBV3-2,TRBJ2-2,16,.,.,TGTGCCAGCAGCCAAGCGACAGACGCGAACACCGGGGAGCTGTTTTTT,CASSQATDANTGELFF
TRBV4-1,TRBJ2-7,14,.,.,TGCGCCAGCAGCCAGATACAGGGCACCTACGAGCAGTACTTC,CASSQIQGTYEQYF
TRBV7-2,TRBJ1-2,16,TRBD1,.,TGTGCCAGCAGGCTGACAGGGGGGGACCTTTTGTGGGGCTACACCTTC,CASRLTGGDLLWGYTF
TRBV10-1,TRBJ1-5,14,.,.,TGCGCCAGCAGTCCCTCTGGTTCGGGTCAGCCCCAGCATTTT,CASSPSGSGQPQHF
TRBV5-1,TRBJ1-6,14,.,.,TGCGCCAGCAGCTTGGGACAGGATAATTCACCCCTCCACTTT,CASSLGQDNSPLHF
TRBV25-1,TRBJ1-4,13,.,.,TGTGCCAGCAGCCACAGAAATAATGAAAAACTGTTTTTT,CASSHRNNEKLFF
TRBV7-6,TRBJ1-6,13,.,.,TGTGCCAGCAGCACGACAGATAATTCACCCCTCCACTTT,CASSTTDNSPLHF
TRBV29-1,TRBJ1-1,12,TRBD1,.,TGCAGCGGGGGGACAGTAAACACTGAAGCTTTCTTT,CSGGTVNTEAFF
TRBV21-1,TRBJ1-2,14,.,few,TGTGCCAGCACCAGCCCCGGGACAGGGGACGGCTACACCTTC,CASTSPGTGDGYTF
TRBV6-1,TRBJ2-7,15,.,.,TGTGCCAGCAGTGAAGGACAGCCCCTCTCCTACGAGCAGTACTTC,CASSEGQPLSYEQYF
TRBV4-2,TRBJ2-7,13,.,.,TGTGCCAGCAGCCAAGACCCGGGGAGAGAGCAGTACTTC,CASSQDPGREQYF
TRBV11-2,TRBJ1-2,13,TRBD1,once,TGTGCCAGCAGCCAGGGACAGAACTATGGCTACACCTTC,CASSQGQNYGYTF
TRBV6-2/TRBV6-3,TRBJ1-2,12,.,.,TGTGCCAGCAGTAAACCGGACAGTCGCTACACCTTC,CASSKPDSRYTF
TRBV6-2/TRBV6-3,TRBJ1-1,14,.,.,TGTGCCAGCAGTTATTCGGGGATAAACACTGAAGCTTTCTTT,CASSYSGINTEAFF
TRBV6-1,TRBJ1-2,15,TRBD1,.,TGTGCCAGCAGTGAAGCTGGACAGGGGAGGTCTGGCTACACCTTC,CASSEAGQGRSGYTF
TRBV7-7,TRBJ2-7,14,.,.,TGTGCCAGCAGCCCACAACCTGGCTCCTACGAGCAGTACTTC,CASSPQPGSYEQYF
TRBV5-5,TRBJ2-1,12,TRBD2,.,TGTGCCAGCAGCACGGGACTAGGCGATGAGTTCTTC,CASSTGLGDEFF
TRBV9,TRBJ2-1,19,TRBD2,.,TGTGCCAGCAGCGTAGCGGGGAGCGGGGGCTTAACCACCTACAATGAGCAGTTCTTC,CASSVAGSGGLTTYNEQFF
TRBV5-1,TRBJ2-7,14,TRBD1,.,TGCGCCAGCAGCCCGGACAGGTCGGCCTACGAGCAGTACTTC,CASSPDRSAYEQYF
TRBV7-9,TRBJ1-2,14,.,once,TGTGCCAGCAGCGCCAGGGTATCTAACTATGGCTACACCTTC,CASSARVSNYGYTF
TRBV7-8,TRBJ2-1,14,.,.,TGTGCCAGCCTTCAGGGGACATCCTACAATGAGCAGTTCTTC,CASLQGTSYNEQFF
TRBV11-2,TRBJ2-7,14,TRBD1,once,TGTGCCAGCAGCTTGGGGACAGGGGGCGTCGAGCAGTACTTC,CASSLGTGGVEQYF
TRBV5-1,TRBJ1-4,16,.,.,TGCGCCAGCAGGGGAGGGACACTAGCAACTAATGAAAAACTGTTTTTT,CASRGGTLATNEKLFF